This is a list of T cell receptor beta chains from one sample in a study of response to subunit inactivated influenza vaccine. TCRdb reprocessed the RT-PCR reads via MiXCR and lists one record per CDR3 protein. The table shows more than 400,000 distinct CDR3 sequences, with roughly 11% occurring only once. The material was PBMCs from blood, obtained around seven weeks after vaccination. The receptors derive from a man aged 45-65 years who received an inactivated influenza vaccine. Both conserved end residues are part of each CDR3. A D gene is named only where the DNA matches it firmly. Some rows have no size entry. The others give once, few or many, or a class for an expanded clone.

TRBV20-1	TRBJ1-1	TRBD1	many	CSAQGGRLNTEAFF
TRBV12-3/TRBV12-4	TRBJ2-3	-	-	CASNLLGADTQYF
TRBV6-2/TRBV6-3	TRBJ2-7	-	few	CASSSLGRGNEQYF
TRBV9	TRBJ2-2	-	few	CASSVGSETNTGELFF
TRBV29-1	TRBJ2-1	TRBD2	many	CSSSTGPTSSGRALSYNEQFF
TRBV11-2	TRBJ2-3	-	few	CASIRGGPVTDTQYF
TRBV7-2	TRBJ2-1	TRBD1	many	CASSLQGQGNNEQFF
TRBV11-2	TRBJ1-6	-	few	CASSPQSGAGSYNSPLHF
TRBV7-8	TRBJ2-2	-	-	CASSLARGYGGELFF
TRBV7-6	TRBJ2-7	-	-	CASSLDWGEPYEQYF
TRBV7-2	TRBJ2-7	TRBD2	few	CASSTLLARETYEQYF
TRBV2	TRBJ1-5	TRBD1	-	CASSGTENQPQHF
TRBV15	TRBJ1-6	-	-	CATSNIRGSPPHF
TRBV27	TRBJ2-1	TRBD2	-	CASWEAGGPYEQFF
TRBV29-1	TRBJ1-4	-	few	CSVEAHRGEKLFF
TRBV20-1	TRBJ2-1	TRBD1	few	CSARTGVETKGQFF